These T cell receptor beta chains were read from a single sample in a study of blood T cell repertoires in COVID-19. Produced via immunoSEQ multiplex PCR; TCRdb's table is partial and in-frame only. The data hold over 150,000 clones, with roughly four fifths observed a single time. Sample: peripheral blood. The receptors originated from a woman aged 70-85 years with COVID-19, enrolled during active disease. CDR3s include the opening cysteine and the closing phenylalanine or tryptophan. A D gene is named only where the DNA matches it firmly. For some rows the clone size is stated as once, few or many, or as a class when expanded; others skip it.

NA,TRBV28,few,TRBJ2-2,CASSTPRASFGELFF,TGTGCCAGCAGTACTCCCAGGGCTTCTTTCGGGGAGCTGTTTTTT
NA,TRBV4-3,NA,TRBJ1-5,CASSQRQSNQPQHF,TGCGCCAGCAGCCAAAGACAGAGCAATCAGCCCCAGCATTTT
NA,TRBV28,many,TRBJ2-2,CASTLRRGGELFF,TGTGCCAGCACCCTGAGGAGGGGCGGGGAGCTGTTTTTT
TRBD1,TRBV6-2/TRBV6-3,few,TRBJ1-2,CASSYDDSANRGGGYTF,TGTGCCAGCAGTTACGATGATAGTGCAAACAGGGGCGGAGGCTACACCTTC
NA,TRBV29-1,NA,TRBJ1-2,CSVGGYYGYTF,TGCAGCGTTGGAGGGTACTATGGCTACACCTTC
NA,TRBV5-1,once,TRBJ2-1,CASSSWTEAYNEQFF,TGCGCCAGCAGCTCCTGGACAGAGGCCTACAATGAGCAGTTCTTC
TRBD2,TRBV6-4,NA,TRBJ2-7,CASSAYSGRQYEQYF,TGTGCCAGCAGTGCCTATAGCGGGAGGCAATACGAGCAGTACTTC
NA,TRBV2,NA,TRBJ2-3,CASSEERGDTQYF,TGTGCCAGCAGTGAGGAGCGTGGAGATACGCAGTATTTT
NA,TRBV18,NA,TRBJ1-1,CASSPYRMNTEAFF,TGTGCCAGCTCACCATACAGGATGAACACTGAAGCTTTCTTT
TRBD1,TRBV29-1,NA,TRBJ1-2,CSASQGEYGYTF,TGCAGCGCATCTCAGGGGGAATATGGCTACACCTTC
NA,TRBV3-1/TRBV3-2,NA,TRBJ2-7,CASTRRGLPSSRF,TGTGCCAGCACACGGAGGGGACTCCCCAGCTCTCGCTTC
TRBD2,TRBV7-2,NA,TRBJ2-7,CASSLAGTSGAYEQYF,TGTGCCAGCAGCTTAGCCGGGACTAGCGGAGCCTACGAGCAGTACTTC
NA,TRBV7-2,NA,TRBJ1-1,CASSLVGGTRTEAFF,TGTGCCAGCAGCTTAGTGGGGGGGACCCGGACTGAAGCTTTCTTT
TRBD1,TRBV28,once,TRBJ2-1,CASSKAGQGWNEQFF,TGTGCCAGCAGCAAAGCGGGACAGGGATGGAATGAGCAGTTCTTC
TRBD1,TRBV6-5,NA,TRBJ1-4,CASSLGQGYEKLFF,TGTGCCAGCAGTTTGGGACAGGGGTATGAAAAACTGTTTTTT
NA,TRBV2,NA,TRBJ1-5,CASSDRGGKQPQHF,TGTGCCAGCAGTGATCGGGGGGGGAAGCAGCCCCAGCATTTT
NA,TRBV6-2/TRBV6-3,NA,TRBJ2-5,CASSPLPTVSQYF,TGTGCCAGCAGTCCACTGCCGACAGTATCCCAGTACTTC
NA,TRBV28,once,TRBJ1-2,CAGKGTNYGYTF,TGTGCGGGCAAAGGAACTAACTATGGCTACACCTTC
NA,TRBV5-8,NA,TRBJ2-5,CASSYYGGETQYF,TGTGCCAGCAGTTATTACGGAGGCGAGACCCAGTACTTC
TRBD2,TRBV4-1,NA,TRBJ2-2,CASSPRLAGEGTGELFF,TGCGCCAGCAGCCCTAGACTAGCGGGAGAGGGCACCGGGGAGCTGTTTTTT
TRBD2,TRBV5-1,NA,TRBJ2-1,CASSLVIAGAGGNEQFF,TGCGCCAGCAGCTTGGTAATAGCGGGAGCCGGGGGTAATGAGCAGTTCTTC
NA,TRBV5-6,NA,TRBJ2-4,CASSLTQGGNIQYF,TGTGCCAGCAGCTTGACACAGGGCGGAAACATTCAGTACTTC
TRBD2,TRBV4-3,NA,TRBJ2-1,CASSQDWFGLVAGVAGNEQFF,TGCGCCAGCAGCCAAGATTGGTTCGGTTTAGTGGCGGGAGTCGCGGGAAATGAGCAGTTCTTC
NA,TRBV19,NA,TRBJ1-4,CASSRGRSGSKEKLFF,TGTGCCAGTAGCCGGGGTCGGTCGGGATCTAAAGAAAAACTGTTTTTT
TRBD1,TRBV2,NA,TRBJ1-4,CASSGGRDRGNEKLFF,TGTGCCAGCAGTGGCGGCCGGGACAGGGGGAATGAAAAACTGTTTTTT
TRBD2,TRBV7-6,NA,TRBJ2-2,CASSLQLATNTGELFF,TGTGCCAGCAGCTTACAACTAGCGACGAACACCGGGGAGCTGTTTTTT
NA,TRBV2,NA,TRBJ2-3,CASSDRVPTTQYF,TGTGCCAGCAGTGACAGGGTCCCCACCACGCAGTATTTT
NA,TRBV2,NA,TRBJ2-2,CASSLSAASNPGELFF,TGTGCCAGCAGTCTCTCCGCGGCTAGCAACCCCGGGGAGCTGTTTTTT
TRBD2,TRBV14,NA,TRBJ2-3,CASSQGGRASTDTQYF,TGTGCCAGCAGCCAAGGAGGGAGGGCTAGCACAGATACGCAGTATTTT
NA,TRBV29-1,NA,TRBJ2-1,CSVEDWGRRGVF,TGCAGCGTTGAAGATTGGGGTCGAAGGGGTGTCTTC
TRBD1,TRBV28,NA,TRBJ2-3,CASSRGQGFTDTQYF,TGTGCCAGCAGCCGGGGACAGGGGTTCACAGATACGCAGTATTTT
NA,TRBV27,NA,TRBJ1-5,CASGTDSDQPQHF,TGTGCCAGCGGAACCGACAGCGATCAGCCCCAGCATTTT
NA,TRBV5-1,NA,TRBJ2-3,CASSPLTGGGTDTQYF,TGCGCCAGCAGCCCGCTGACTGGGGGCGGCACAGATACGCAGTATTTT
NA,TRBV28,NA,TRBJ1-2,CASSLDSWNYGYTF,TGTGCCAGCAGTTTAGACAGTTGGAACTATGGCTACACCTTC
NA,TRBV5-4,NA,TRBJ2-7,CASRSELTGYEQYF,TGTGCCAGCAGAAGTGAATTGACGGGCTACGAGCAGTACTTC
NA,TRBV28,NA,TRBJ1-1,CASRPLDSEAFF,TGTGCCAGCAGACCTCTAGACAGTGAAGCTTTCTTT
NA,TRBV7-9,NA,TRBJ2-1,CASSLAVRGSYNEQFF,TGTGCCAGCAGCTTAGCGGTCAGGGGCTCTTACAATGAGCAGTTCTTC
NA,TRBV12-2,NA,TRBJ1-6,CASRLTDRDSPLHF,TGTGCAAGTCGCTTAACGGACAGGGATTCACCCCTCCACTTT
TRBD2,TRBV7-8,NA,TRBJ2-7,CASSLGTSGRATYYEQYF,TGTGCCAGCAGCCTCGGGACTAGCGGGAGAGCCACCTACTACGAGCAGTACTTC
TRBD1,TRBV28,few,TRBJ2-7,CASRAGGIYEQYF,TGTGCCAGCAGGGCAGGGGGAATCTACGAGCAGTACTTC
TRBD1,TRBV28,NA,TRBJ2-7,CASSYWTGGGYEQYF,TGTGCCAGCAGTTACTGGACAGGGGGCGGGTACGAGCAGTACTTC
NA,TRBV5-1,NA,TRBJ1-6,CASRDQGFQDNSPLHF,TGCGCCAGCAGGGATCAGGGTTTCCAAGATAATTCACCCCTCCACTTT
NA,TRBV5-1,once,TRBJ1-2,CASSLGDMNYGYTF,TGCGCCAGCAGCTTGGGCGACATGAACTATGGCTACACCTTC
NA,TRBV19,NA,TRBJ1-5,CASSISPSNQPQHF,TGTGCCAGTAGTATCTCCCCGAGCAATCAGCCCCAGCATTTT
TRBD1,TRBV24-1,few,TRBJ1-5,CATSATQGAGNQPQHF,TGTGCCACCAGTGCCACCCAGGGGGCGGGCAATCAGCCCCAGCATTTT
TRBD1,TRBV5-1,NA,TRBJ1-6,CASSLDREGSPLHF,TGCGCCAGCAGCTTAGACAGGGAAGGTTCACCCCTCCACTTT
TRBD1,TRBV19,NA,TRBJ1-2,CASTSTGGSGGYTF,TGTGCCAGTACCTCGACAGGGGGCTCGGGTGGCTACACCTTC
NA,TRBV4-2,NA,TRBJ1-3,CASSQPTDSGNTIYF,TGTGCCAGCAGCCAACCGACAGACTCTGGAAACACCATATATTTT
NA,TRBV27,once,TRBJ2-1,CASSLGGAVYNEQFF,TGTGCCAGCAGTTTAGGGGGGGCGGTTTACAATGAGCAGTTCTTC
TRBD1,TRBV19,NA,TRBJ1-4,CASSVINRGTNEKLFF,TGTGCCAGTAGTGTTATTAACAGGGGAACTAATGAAAAACTGTTTTTT
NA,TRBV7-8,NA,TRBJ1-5,CASSFGGGNSNQPQHF,TGTGCCAGCAGCTTTGGTGGCGGCAATAGCAATCAGCCCCAGCATTTT
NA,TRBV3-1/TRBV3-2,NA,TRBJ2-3,CASSLAYGGARTDTQYF,TGTGCCAGCAGCCTCGCCTATGGGGGGGCGAGGACAGATACGCAGTATTTT
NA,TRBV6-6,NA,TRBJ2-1,CASSSSGPEGEQFF,TGTGCCAGCAGTTCAAGCGGACCTGAAGGTGAGCAGTTCTTC
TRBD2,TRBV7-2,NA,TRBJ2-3,CASSLIASGSGDTQYF,TGTGCCAGCAGCTTAATTGCTAGCGGGAGCGGAGATACGCAGTATTTT
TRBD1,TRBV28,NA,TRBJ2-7,CASSPQGRGSYEQYF,TGTGCCAGCAGTCCACAGGGGCGCGGATCCTACGAGCAGTACTTC
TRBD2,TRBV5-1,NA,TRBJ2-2,CASGPSGYSSGELFF,TGCGCCAGCGGTCCTAGCGGATATTCATCCGGGGAGCTGTTTTTT
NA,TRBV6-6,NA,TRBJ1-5,CASSYVAGSNQPQHF,TGTGCCAGCAGTTACGTGGCGGGGAGCAATCAGCCCCAGCATTTT
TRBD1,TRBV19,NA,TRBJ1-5,CASSIRGQGVVGQPQHF,TGTGCCAGTAGTATAAGGGGACAGGGGGTTGTAGGTCAGCCCCAGCATTTT
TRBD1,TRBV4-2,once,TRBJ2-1,CASSRGQGDNEQFF,TGTGCCAGCAGCCGCGGACAGGGCGACAATGAGCAGTTCTTC